This TCR beta chain was recovered during a study of shared clonotypes between healthy human individuals. Study-wide points: Clonotypes not shared had lower generation probabilities than those common to all four donors. A small donor pool kept down the genetic and exposure-history diversity that was represented. Researchers sampled blood only, noting tissue repertoires likely differ.

Libraries were prepared by immunoSEQ multiplex PCR; TCRdb keeps only in-frame clonotypes and omits some of them. Among some 95,000 clones listed, 65% to 70% were seen once. Points on this clone: Antigen specificity is unknown.

Germline assignment: CDR1 LNHNV and CDR2 YYDKDF (reference sequence). The CDR3 extends over 17 amino acids. The trim removed 0 bases at V and 1 base at J, leaving 4 bases unmatched. The authors combined CD45RO+ cells with CCR7-negative CD45RA+ TemRA cells as CD8 memory. Sequencing was performed on memory CD8+ T cells sorted from blood. The sample's subset: CD45RO+ cells pooled with CCR7-negative TemRA cells. This clonotype was sampled from a man between 25 and 39 years old in good health. The J gene is TRBJ2-7, the V gene TRBV15, with TRBD2 matching 12 bases. This chain's CDR3 is CATSRDRLAGGSYEQYF. The CDR3 DNA is TGTGCCACCAGCAGAGATCGGCTAGCGGGAGGGTCCTACGAGCAGTACTTC.